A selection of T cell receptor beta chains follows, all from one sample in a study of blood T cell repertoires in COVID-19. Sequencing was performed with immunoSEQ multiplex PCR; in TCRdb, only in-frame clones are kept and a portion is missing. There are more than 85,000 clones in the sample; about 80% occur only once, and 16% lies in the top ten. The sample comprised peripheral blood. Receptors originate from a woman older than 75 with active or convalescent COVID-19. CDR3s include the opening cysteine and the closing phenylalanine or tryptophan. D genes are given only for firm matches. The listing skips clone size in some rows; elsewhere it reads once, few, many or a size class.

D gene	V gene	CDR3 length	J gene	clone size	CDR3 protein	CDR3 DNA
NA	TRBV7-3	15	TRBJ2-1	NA	CASSLTSGVWNEQFF	TGTGCCAGCAGCTTAACGTCGGGAGTGTGGAATGAGCAGTTCTTC
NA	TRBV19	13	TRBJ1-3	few	CASSRWRGDTIYF	TGTGCCAGTAGTCGATGGAGGGGTGACACCATATATTTT
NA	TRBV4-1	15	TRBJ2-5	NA	CASSQLERSLGTQYF	TGCGCCAGCAGCCAACTAGAGAGGTCTTTGGGGACCCAGTACTTC
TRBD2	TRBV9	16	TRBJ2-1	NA	CASSAAGTSAYNEQFF	TGTGCCAGCAGCGCCGCCGGGACTAGCGCCTACAATGAGCAGTTCTTC
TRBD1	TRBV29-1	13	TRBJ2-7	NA	CSVYGTGDHEQYF	TGCAGCGTTTATGGGACAGGGGACCACGAGCAGTACTTC
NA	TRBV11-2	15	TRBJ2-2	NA	CASSLFPRGTGELFF	TGTGCCAGCAGCTTATTTCCAAGGGGAACCGGGGAGCTGTTTTTT
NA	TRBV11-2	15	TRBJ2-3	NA	CASSLDHRVADTQYF	TGTGCCAGCAGCTTAGATCATCGGGTGGCGGATACGCAGTATTTT
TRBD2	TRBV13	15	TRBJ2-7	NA	CASSQRERNLYEQYF	TGTGCCAGCAGCCAGCGGGAGAGGAATCTTTACGAGCAGTACTTC
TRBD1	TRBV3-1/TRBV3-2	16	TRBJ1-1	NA	CASSHRQGPLNTEAFF	TGTGCCAGCAGCCACCGACAGGGTCCCCTGAACACTGAAGCTTTCTTT
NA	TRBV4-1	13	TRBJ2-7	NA	CASSQGDSYEQYF	TGCGCCAGCAGCCAAGGCGATAGCTACGAGCAGTACTTC
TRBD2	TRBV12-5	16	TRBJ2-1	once	CASGLSRLAGLDEQFF	TGTGCTAGTGGTTTGTCGCGACTAGCGGGTCTCGATGAGCAGTTCTTC
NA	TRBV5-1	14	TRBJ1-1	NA	CASSLGTSGTEAFF	TGCGCCAGCAGCCTCGGGACATCCGGAACTGAAGCTTTCTTT
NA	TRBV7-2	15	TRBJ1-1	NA	CASSLALAGWTEAFF	TGTGCCAGCAGCTTAGCGTTGGCAGGGTGGACTGAAGCTTTCTTT
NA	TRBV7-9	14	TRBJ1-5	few	CASTSHGGNQPQHF	TGTGCCAGCACCTCCCACGGAGGCAATCAGCCCCAGCATTTT
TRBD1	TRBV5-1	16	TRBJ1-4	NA	CASSFAGQGTNEKLFF	TGCGCCAGCAGCTTCGCCGGACAGGGTACTAATGAAAAACTGTTTTTT
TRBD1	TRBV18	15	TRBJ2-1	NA	CASSPLTGGHNEQFF	TGTGCCAGCTCACCTTTGACAGGGGGTCACAATGAGCAGTTCTTC
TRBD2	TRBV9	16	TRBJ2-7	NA	CASSVVGSGSFYEQYF	TGTGCCAGCAGCGTAGTGGGAAGCGGGAGTTTCTACGAGCAGTACTTC
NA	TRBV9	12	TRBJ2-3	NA	CASSVPGDTQYF	TGTGCCAGCAGCGTACCAGGAGATACGCAGTATTTT
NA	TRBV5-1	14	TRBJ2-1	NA	CASSLGDTYNEQFF	TGCGCCAGCAGCTTGGGGGACACCTACAATGAGCAGTTCTTC
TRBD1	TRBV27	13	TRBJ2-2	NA	CASNLQGAGELFF	TGTGCCAGCAACCTACAGGGGGCCGGGGAGCTGTTTTTT
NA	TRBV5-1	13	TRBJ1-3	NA	CASSLPGGDTIYF	TGCGCCAGCAGCCTGCCCGGCGGCGACACCATATATTTT
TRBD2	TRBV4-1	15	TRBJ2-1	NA	CASSQDGSGIGEQFF	TGCGCCAGCAGCCAAGATGGTAGCGGGATAGGTGAGCAGTTCTTC
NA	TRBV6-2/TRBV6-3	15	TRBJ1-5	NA	CASSYDRRHRQPQHF	TGTGCCAGCAGTTACGACAGGCGCCACCGTCAGCCCCAGCATTTT
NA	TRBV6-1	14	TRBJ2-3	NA	CASSEGPNTDTQYF	TGTGCCAGCAGTGAAGGGCCGAACACAGATACGCAGTATTTT
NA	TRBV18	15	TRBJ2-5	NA	CASSTDRTTQETQYF	TGTGCCAGCTCAACCGATCGAACTACCCAAGAGACCCAGTACTTC
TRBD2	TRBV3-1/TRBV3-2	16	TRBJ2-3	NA	CASSQGLAGRTDTQYF	TGTGCCAGCAGCCAAGGACTAGCGGGACGCACAGATACGCAGTATTTT
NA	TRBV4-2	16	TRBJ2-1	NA	CASSQDNRGAYNEQFF	TGTGCCAGCAGCCAAGATAATCGCGGGGCCTACAATGAGCAGTTCTTC
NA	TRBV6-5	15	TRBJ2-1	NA	CASRPRSLISNEQFF	TGTGCCAGCAGGCCTAGATCTCTTATCTCCAATGAGCAGTTCTTC
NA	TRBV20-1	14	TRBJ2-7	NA	CSASEDFYSYEQYF	TGCAGTGCTAGTGAGGACTTCTACTCCTACGAGCAGTACTTC
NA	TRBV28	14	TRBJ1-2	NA	CASSSSRLGWGYTF	TGTGCCAGCAGTTCCTCGCGATTGGGCTGGGGCTACACCTTC
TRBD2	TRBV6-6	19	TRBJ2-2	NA	CASSPWTSGRAWGTGELFF	TGTGCCAGCAGTCCGTGGACTAGCGGGAGGGCCTGGGGGACCGGGGAGCTGTTTTTT
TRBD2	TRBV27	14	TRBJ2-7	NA	CASKKKREVYEQYF	TGTGCCAGCAAGAAAAAGCGGGAGGTCTACGAGCAGTACTTC
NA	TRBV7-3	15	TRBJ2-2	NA	CASSLTGGFSGELFF	TGTGCCAGCAGCTTAACGGGAGGATTCTCCGGGGAGCTGTTTTTT
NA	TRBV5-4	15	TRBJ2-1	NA	CASSLALGLYNEQFF	TGTGCCAGCAGCTTAGCTTTGGGCCTCTACAATGAGCAGTTCTTC
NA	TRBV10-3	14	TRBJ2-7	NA	CAISESKGPYEQYF	TGTGCCATCAGTGAGTCGAAGGGGCCCTACGAGCAGTACTTC
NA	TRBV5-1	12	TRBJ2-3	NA	CASSPDFDTQYF	TGCGCCAGCAGCCCAGACTTCGATACGCAGTATTTT
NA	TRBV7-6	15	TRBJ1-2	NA	CASADLRAPRYGYTF	TGTGCCAGCGCGGATCTGAGGGCCCCACGGTATGGCTACACCTTC
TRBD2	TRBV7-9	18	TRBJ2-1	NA	CASSLKAPTSGAYNEQFF	TGTGCCAGCAGCTTAAAGGCCCCAACTAGCGGGGCCTACAATGAGCAGTTCTTC
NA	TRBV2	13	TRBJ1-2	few	CASSEEDIYGYTF	TGTGCCAGCAGTGAGGAGGATATCTATGGCTACACCTTC
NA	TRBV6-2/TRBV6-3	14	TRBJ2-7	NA	CASSPLSRGSEQYF	TGTGCCAGCAGTCCCCTCTCTCGAGGCTCCGAGCAGTACTTC
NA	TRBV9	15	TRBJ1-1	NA	CASSTWGGGDTEAFF	TGTGCCAGCAGCACCTGGGGGGGTGGAGACACTGAAGCTTTCTTT
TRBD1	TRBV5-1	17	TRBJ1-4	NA	CASSTNPPGQTNEKLFF	TGCGCCAGCAGCACTAACCCTCCGGGACAGACGAATGAAAAACTGTTTTTT
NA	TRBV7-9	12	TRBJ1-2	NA	CASSLDTAGYTF	TGTGCCAGCAGCTTAGATACAGCTGGCTACACCTTC
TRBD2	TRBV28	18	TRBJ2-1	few	CASSSQRAGGPRLHEQFF	TGTGCCAGCAGTTCCCAGAGAGCGGGAGGGCCCCGTCTACATGAGCAGTTCTTC